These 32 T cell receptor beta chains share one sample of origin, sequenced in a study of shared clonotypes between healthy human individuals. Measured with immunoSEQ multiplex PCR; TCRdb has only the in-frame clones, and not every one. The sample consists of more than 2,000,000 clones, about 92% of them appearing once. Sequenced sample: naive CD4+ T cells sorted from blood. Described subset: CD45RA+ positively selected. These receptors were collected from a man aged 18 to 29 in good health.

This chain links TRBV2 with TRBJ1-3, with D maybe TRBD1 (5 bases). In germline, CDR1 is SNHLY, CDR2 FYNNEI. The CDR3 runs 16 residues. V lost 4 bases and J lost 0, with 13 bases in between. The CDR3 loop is CASSGGDKSSGNTIYF. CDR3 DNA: TGTGCCAGCAGTGGGGGGGATAAGAGCTCTGGAAACACCATATATTTT. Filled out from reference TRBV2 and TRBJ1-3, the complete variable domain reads EPEVTQTPSHQVTQMGQEVILRCVPISNHLYFYWYRQILGQKVEFLVSFYNNEISEKSEIFDDQFSVERPDGSNFTLKIRSTKLEDSAMYFCASSGGDKSSGNTIYFGEGSWLTVV.

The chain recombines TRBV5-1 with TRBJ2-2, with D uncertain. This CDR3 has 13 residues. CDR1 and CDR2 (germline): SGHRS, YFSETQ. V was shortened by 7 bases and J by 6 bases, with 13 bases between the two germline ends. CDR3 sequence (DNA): TGCGCCAGCTTGGCAAGAGAAGCCGGGGAGCTGTTTTTT. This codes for CASLAREAGELFF.

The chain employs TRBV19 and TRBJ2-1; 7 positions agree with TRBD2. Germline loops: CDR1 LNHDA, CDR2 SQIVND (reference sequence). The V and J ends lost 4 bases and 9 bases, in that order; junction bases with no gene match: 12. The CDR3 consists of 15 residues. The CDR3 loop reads CASSKNNPLASEQFF. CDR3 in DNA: TGTGCCAGTAGTAAGAACAACCCACTAGCGAGTGAGCAGTTCTTC. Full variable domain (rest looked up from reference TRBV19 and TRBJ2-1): DGGITQSPKYLFRKEGQNVTLSCEQNLNHDAMYWYRQDPGQGLRLIYYSQIVNDFQKGDIAEGYSVSREKKESFPLTVTSAQKNPTAFYLCASSKNNPLASEQFFGPGTRLTVL.

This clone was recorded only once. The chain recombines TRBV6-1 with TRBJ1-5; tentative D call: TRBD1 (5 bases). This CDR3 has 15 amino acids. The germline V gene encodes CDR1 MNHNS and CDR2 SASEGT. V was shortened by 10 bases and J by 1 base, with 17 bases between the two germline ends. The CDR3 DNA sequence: TGTGCCACCCGGGGGGGGAGTGAGAGCAATCAGCCCCAGCATTTT. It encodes CATRGGSESNQPQHF.

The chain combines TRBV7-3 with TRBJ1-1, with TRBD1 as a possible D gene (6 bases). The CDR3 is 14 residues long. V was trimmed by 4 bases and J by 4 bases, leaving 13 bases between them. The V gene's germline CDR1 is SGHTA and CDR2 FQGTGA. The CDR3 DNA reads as TGTGCCAGCAGCTCACAGGGAGGTGGCACTGAAGCTTTCTTT. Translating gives CASSSQGGGTEAFF.

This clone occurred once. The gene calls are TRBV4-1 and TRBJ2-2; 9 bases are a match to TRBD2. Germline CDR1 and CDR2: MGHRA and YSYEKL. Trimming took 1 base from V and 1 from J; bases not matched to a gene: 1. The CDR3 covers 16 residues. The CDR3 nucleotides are TGCGCCAGCAGCCAAGGGACTAGCGTGAACACCGGGGAGCTGTTTTTT. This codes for CASSQGTSVNTGELFF.

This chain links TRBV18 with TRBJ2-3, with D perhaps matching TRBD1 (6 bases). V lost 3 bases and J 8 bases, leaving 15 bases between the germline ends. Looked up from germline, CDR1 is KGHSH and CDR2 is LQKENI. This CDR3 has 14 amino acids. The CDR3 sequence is CASSPATTQGTQYF. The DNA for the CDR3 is TGTGCCAGCTCACCTGCGACCACACAGGGTACGCAGTATTTT.

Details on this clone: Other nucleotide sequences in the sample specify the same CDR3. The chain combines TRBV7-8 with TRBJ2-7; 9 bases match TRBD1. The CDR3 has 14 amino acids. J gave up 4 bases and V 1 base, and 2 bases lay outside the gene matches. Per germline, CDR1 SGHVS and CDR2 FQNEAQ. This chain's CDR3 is CASSLDRGLYEQYF. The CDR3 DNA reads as TGTGCCAGCAGCTTAGACAGGGGGCTATACGAGCAGTACTTC.

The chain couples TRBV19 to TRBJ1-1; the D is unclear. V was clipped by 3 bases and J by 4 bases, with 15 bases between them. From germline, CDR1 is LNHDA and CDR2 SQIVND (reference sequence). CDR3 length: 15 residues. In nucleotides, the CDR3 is TGTGCCAGTAGTATCATTACCGGGGAAGGCACTGAAGCTTTCTTT. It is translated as CASSIITGEGTEAFF.

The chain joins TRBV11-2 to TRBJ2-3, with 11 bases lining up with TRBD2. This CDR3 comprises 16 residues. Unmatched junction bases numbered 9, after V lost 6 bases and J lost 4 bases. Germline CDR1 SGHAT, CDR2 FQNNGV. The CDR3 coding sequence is TGTGCCAGCAGAGTGACCGAACTAGCGGGGGCAGATACGCAGTATTTT. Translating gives CASRVTELAGADTQYF.

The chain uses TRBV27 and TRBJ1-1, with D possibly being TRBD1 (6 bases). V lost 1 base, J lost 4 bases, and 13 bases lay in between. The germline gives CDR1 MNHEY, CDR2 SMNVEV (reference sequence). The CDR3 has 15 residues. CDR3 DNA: TGTGCCAGCAGTTTATTGGCCGAGGGGGGCACTGAAGCTTTCTTT. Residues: CASSLLAEGGTEAFF.

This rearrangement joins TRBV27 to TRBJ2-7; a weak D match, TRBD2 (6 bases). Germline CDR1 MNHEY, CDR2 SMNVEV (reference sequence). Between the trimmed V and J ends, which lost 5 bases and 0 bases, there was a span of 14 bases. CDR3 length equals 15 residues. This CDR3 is CASSRAGSHSYEQYF. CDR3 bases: TGTGCCAGCAGTCGGGCGGGAAGTCACTCCTACGAGCAGTACTTC.

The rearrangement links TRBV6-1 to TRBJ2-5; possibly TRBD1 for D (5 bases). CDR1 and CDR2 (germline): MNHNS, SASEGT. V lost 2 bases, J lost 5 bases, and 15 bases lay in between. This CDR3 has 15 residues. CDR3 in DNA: TGTGCCAGCAGTGAAACGACAGACTTTGTTGAGACCCAGTACTTC. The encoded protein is CASSETTDFVETQYF.

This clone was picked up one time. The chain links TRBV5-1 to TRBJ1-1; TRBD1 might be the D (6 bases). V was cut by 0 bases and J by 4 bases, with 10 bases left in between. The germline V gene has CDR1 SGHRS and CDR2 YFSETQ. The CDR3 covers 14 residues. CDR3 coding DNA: TGCGCCAGCAGCTTGGAGCTACAGGGCACTGAAGCTTTCTTT. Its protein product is CASSLELQGTEAFF.

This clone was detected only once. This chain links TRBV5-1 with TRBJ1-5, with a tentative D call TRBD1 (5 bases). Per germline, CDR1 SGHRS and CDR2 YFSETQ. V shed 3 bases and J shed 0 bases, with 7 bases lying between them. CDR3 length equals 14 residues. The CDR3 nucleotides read TGCGCCAGCAGCTCGGGGGTTAGCAATCAGCCCCAGCATTTT. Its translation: CASSSGVSNQPQHF.

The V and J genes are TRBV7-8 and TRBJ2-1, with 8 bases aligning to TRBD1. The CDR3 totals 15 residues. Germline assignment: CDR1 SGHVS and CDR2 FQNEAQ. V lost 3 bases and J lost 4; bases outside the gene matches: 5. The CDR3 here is CASSFGDRPYNEQFF. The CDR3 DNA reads TGTGCCAGCAGCTTCGGGGACAGGCCTTACAATGAGCAGTTCTTC.

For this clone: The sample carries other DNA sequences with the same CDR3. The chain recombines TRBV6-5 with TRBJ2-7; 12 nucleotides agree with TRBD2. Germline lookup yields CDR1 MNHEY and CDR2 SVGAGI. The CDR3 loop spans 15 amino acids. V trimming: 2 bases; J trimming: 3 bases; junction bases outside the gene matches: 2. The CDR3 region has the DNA TGTGCCAGCAGTTACCCGGGACTAGCGGGCTACGAGCAGTACTTC. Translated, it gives CASSYPGLAGYEQYF.

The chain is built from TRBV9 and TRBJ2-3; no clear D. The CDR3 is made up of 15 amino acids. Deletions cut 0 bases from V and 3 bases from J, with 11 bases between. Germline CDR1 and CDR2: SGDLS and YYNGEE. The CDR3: CASSVVGKGTDTQYF. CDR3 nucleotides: TGTGCCAGCAGCGTAGTAGGGAAGGGTACAGATACGCAGTATTTT.

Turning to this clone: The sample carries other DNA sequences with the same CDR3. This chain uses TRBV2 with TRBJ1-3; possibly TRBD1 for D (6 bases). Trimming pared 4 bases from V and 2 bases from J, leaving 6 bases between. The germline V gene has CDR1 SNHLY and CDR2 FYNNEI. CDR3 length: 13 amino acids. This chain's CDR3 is CASSGQAGNTIYF. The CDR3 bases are TGTGCCAGCAGTGGACAGGCTGGAAACACCATATATTTT.

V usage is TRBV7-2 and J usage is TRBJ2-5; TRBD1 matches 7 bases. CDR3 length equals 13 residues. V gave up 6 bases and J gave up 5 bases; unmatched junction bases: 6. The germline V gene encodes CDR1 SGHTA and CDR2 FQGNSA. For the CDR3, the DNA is TGTGCCAGCAGACCCGACAGGGAGGAGACCCAGTACTTC. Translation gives CASRPDREETQYF. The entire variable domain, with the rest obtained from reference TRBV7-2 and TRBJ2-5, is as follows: GAGVSQSPSNKVTEKGKDVELRCDPISGHTALYWYRQSLGQGLEFLIYFQGNSAPDKSGLPSDRFSAERTGGSVSTLTIQRTQQEDSAVYLCASRPDREETQYFGPGTRLLVL.

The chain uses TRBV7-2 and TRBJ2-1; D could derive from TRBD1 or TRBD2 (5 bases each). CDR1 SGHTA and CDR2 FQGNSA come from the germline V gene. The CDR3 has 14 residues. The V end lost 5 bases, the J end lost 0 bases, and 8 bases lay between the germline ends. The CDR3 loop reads CASSRDHSYNEQFF. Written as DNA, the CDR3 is TGTGCCAGCAGCCGGGACCACTCCTACAATGAGCAGTTCTTC.

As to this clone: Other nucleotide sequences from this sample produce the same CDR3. CDR3 DNA sequence: TGTGCCAGCAGTCTCCCTGGGACAGGGATGACCCAGCAGTACTTC. This sequence encodes CASSLPGTGMTQQYF. The chain combines TRBV27 with TRBJ2-7; TRBD1 aligns across 9 bases. With 5 bases clipped from V and 8 bases from J, the junction kept 13 bases outside the gene matches. Germline CDR1 MNHEY, CDR2 SMNVEV (reference sequence). CDR3 length: 15 residues.

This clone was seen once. The CDR3 region is CASNPLSTNEKLFF. As DNA, the CDR3 is TGTGCCAGTAACCCGTTATCGACTAATGAAAAACTGTTTTTT. The chain uses TRBV19 and TRBJ1-4, with D unresolved. From germline, CDR1 is LNHDA and CDR2 SQIVND (reference sequence). V lost 7 bases, J lost 2 bases, and 11 bases lay in between. The CDR3 extends over 14 amino acids.

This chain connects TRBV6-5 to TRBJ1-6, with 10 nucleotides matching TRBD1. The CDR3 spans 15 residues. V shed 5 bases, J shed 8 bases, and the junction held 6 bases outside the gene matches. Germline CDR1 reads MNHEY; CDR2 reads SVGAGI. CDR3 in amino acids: CASSIQGQGYSPLHF. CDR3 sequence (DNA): TGTGCCAGCAGTATTCAGGGACAGGGGTATTCACCCCTCCACTTT.

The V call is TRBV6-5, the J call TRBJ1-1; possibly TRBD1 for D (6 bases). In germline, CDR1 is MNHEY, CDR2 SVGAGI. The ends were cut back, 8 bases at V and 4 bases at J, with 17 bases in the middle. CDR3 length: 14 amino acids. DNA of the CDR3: TGTGCCAGCCCGAGAAGGGGGGCAGGCACTGAAGCTTTCTTT. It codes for CASPRRGAGTEAFF.

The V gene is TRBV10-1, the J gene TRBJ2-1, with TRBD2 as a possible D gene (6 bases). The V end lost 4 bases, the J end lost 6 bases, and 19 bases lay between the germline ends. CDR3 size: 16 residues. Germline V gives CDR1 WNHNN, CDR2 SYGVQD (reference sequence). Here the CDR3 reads CASSGRELGLFNEQFF. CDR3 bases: TGCGCCAGCAGTGGGAGGGAATTGGGCTTATTCAATGAGCAGTTCTTC.

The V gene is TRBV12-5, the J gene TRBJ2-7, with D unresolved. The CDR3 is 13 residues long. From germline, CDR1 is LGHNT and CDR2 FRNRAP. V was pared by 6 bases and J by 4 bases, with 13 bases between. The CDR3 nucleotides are TGTGCTAGTGGCCCGGTGGAGAGGTACGAGCAGTACTTC. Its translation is CASGPVERYEQYF.

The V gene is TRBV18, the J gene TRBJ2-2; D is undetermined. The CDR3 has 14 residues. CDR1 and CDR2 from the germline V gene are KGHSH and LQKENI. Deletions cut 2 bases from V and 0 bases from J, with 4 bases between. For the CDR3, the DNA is TGTGCCAGCTCACCAATTTCGAACACCGGGGAGCTGTTTTTT. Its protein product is CASSPISNTGELFF.

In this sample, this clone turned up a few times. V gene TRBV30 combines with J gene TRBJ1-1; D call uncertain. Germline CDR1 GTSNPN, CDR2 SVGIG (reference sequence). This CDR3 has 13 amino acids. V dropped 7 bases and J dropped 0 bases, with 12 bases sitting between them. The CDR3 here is CAFKTDMNTEAFF. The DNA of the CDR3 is TGTGCCTTTAAAACAGACATGAACACTGAAGCTTTCTTT.

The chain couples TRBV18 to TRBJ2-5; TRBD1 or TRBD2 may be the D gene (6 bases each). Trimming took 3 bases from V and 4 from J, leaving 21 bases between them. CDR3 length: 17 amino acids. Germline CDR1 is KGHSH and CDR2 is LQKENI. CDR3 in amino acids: CASSPPWTTGPPETQYF. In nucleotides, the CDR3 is TGTGCCAGCTCACCCCCTTGGACTACAGGGCCCCCAGAGACCCAGTACTTC.

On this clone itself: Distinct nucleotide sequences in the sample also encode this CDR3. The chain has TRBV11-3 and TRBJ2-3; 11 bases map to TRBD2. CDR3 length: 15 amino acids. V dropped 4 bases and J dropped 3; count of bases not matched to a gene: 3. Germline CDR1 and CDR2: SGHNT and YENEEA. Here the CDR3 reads CASSSGLAGTDTQYF. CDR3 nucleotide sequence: TGTGCCAGCAGCTCTGGACTAGCGGGTACAGATACGCAGTATTTT.

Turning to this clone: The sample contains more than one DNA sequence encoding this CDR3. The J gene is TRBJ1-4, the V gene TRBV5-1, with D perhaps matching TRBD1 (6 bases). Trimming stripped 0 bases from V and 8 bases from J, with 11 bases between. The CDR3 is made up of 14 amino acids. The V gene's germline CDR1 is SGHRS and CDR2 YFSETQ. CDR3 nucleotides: TGCGCCAGCAGCTTGGGGCAGGGGCGAGAAAAACTGTTTTTT. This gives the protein CASSLGQGREKLFF.